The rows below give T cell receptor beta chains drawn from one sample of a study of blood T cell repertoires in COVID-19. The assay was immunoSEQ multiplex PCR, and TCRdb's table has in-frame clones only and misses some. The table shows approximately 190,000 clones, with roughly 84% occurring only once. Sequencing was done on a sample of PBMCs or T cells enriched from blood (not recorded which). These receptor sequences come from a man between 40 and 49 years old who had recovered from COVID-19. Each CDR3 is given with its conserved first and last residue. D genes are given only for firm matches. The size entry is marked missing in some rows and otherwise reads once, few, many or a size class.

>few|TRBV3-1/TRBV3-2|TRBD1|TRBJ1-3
TGTGCCAGCACCCCGGGGGACAGGGCGTCTGGAAACACCATATATTTT
CASTPGDRASGNTIYF
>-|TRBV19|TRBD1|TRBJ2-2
TGTGCCAGTATCCGGGACAGGAGGACCGGGGAGCTGTTTTTT
CASIRDRRTGELFF
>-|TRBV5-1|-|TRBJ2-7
TGCGCCAGCAGCCAGGACAGCTACGAGCAGTACTTC
CASSQDSYEQYF
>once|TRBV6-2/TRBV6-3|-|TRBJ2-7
TGTGCCAGCAGTTACCTCAGGGGACGGATTTCCTACGAGCAGTACTTC
CASSYLRGRISYEQYF
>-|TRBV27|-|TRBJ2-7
TGTGCCAGCAGTGGGAGGGGGACCTACGAGCAGTACTTC
CASSGRGTYEQYF
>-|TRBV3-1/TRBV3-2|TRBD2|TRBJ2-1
TGTGCCAGCAGCCAAGGTGCCGGGGGGGCCAGTGAGCAGTTCTTC
CASSQGAGGASEQFF
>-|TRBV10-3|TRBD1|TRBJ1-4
TGTGCCATCAGTTCAGGGGGCCGGGGTGAAAAACTGTTTTTT
CAISSGGRGEKLFF
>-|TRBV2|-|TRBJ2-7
TGTGCCAGCAGTTCCAGGGGAGGGTACGAGCAGTACTTC
CASSSRGGYEQYF
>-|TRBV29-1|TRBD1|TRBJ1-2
TGCAGCGTTGCGACAGGGGGGGCTGGCTACACCTTC
CSVATGGAGYTF
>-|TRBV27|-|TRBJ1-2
TGTGCCAGCGAAGGGGTGGCTGGCTACACCTTC
CASEGVAGYTF
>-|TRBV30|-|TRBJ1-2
TGTGCCTGGAGTGTACTAAGTTTTACTCGCACCTTC
CAWSVLSFTRTF
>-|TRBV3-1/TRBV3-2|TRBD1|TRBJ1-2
TGTGCCAGCAGCCAAGCAATGGGACAGAACTATGGCTACACCTTC
CASSQAMGQNYGYTF
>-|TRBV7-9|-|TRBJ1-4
TGTGCCAGCAGCTTAGGGAGGGACCCGCCTGTGAATGAAAAACTGTTTTTT
CASSLGRDPPVNEKLFF
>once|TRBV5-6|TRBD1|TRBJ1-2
TGTGCCAGCAGCTTTGGCCCGAGTGGACAGGGATCTGGCTACACCTTC
CASSFGPSGQGSGYTF
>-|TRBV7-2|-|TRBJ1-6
TGTGCCAGCAGCTTCCTTCCAGGACAGCAAAATTCACCCCTCCACTTT
CASSFLPGQQNSPLHF
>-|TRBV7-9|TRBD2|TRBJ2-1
TGTGCCAGCAGCCTGGGACTAGCGGGGACCTCGTACAATGAGCAGTTCTTC
CASSLGLAGTSYNEQFF
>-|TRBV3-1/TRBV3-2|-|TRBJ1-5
TGTGCCAGCAGCGGAGACAGCCAGGTTAGCAATCAGCCCCAGCATTTT
CASSGDSQVSNQPQHF
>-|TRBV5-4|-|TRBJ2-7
TGTGCCAGCAGCTCTCCCAGGAACTCCTACGAGCAGTACTTC
CASSSPRNSYEQYF
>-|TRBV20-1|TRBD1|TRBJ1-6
TGCAGTGCTAGTGGGACAGGGCATAATTCACCCCTCCACTTT
CSASGTGHNSPLHF
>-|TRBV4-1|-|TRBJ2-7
TGCGCCAGCAGCGTCCGGGACTCCGACTACGAGCAGTACTTC
CASSVRDSDYEQYF
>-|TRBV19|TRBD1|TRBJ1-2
TGTGCCAGTAGGCTCGACAGGGACTATGGCTACACCTTC
CASRLDRDYGYTF
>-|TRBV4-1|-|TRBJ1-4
TGCGCCAGCAGCCTTTTGCCTAGCGAGAAACTGTTTTTT
CASSLLPSEKLFF
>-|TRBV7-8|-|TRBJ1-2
TGTGCCAGCAGCGCGACACCGGGACAAAGGGACTATGGCTACACCTTC
CASSATPGQRDYGYTF
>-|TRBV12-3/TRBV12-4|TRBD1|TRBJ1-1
TGTGCCAGCAGGTTACAGGGGGCAGCTTTCTTT
CASRLQGAAFF
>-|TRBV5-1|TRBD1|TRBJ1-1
TGCGCCAGCAGCCTCCGGACAGGGGGCGCAGGGACGACTTTCTTT
CASSLRTGGAGTTFF
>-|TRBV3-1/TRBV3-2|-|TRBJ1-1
TGTGCCAGCAGCCCTGGTTATACTATGAACACTGAAGCTTTCTTT
CASSPGYTMNTEAFF
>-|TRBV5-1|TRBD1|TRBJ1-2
TGCGCCAGCAGCGACTACCGAGTAGGGACAGGGAAAGGCTACACCTTC
CASSDYRVGTGKGYTF
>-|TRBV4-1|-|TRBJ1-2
TGCGCCAGCAGCCAAACCTTTAGGATGGGGGGGAACTATGGCTACACCTTC
CASSQTFRMGGNYGYTF
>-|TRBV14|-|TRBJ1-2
TGTGCCAGCAGCCAAGAAAATCGGTACTATGGCTACACCTTC
CASSQENRYYGYTF
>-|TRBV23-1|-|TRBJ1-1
TGCGCCAGCAGTCGGTGGGGAGTGGCGAACACTGAAGCTTTCTTT
CASSRWGVANTEAFF
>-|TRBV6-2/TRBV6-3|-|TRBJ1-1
TGTGCCAGCAGTTCTGGAATGCGGTCCCCTGAAGCTTTCTTT
CASSSGMRSPEAFF
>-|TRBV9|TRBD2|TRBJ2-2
TGTGCCAGCAGCGTAAGCGGGGGGAAGAACACCGGGGAGCTGTTTTTT
CASSVSGGKNTGELFF
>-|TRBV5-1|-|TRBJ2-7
TGCGCCAGCAGCCGGAGTGGTACGGTTGCGGGAGAGCAGTACTTC
CASSRSGTVAGEQYF
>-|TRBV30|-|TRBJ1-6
TGTGCCTGGACGATCGGTGATTCACCCCTCCACTTT
CAWTIGDSPLHF
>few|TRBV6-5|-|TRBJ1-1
TGTGCCAGCAGACCTCAGGCCATGAACACTGAAGCTTTCTTT
CASRPQAMNTEAFF
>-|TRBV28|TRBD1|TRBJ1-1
TGTGCCAGCAGTCGACAGGGATACATAGGTGAAGCTTTCTTT
CASSRQGYIGEAFF
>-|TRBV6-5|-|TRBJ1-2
TGTGCCAGCAGTCTTCTTGGGGGAGGATTCTACACCTTC
CASSLLGGGFYTF
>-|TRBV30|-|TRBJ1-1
TGTGCCTGGAGAAAAGGGGCTCCTGAAGCTTTCTTT
CAWRKGAPEAFF
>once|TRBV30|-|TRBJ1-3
TGTGCCGGAACTAACTCAGGGCTCTCTGGAAACACCATATATTTT
CAGTNSGLSGNTIYF
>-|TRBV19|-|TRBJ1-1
TGTGCCAGTAGTATCGGGGGGAACACTGAAGCTTTCTTT
CASSIGGNTEAFF
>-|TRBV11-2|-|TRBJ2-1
TGTGCCAGCAGCTTAAACTACCTAATAACAAAGCAGTTCTTC
CASSLNYLITKQFF
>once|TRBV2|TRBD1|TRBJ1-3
TGTGCCAGCCACCAACGCCAGGGGGCAAATGGAAACACCATATATTTT
CASHQRQGANGNTIYF
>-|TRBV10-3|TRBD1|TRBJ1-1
TGTGCCATCAGTACAACAGGGGTGGGCGAAGCTTTCTTT
CAISTTGVGEAFF
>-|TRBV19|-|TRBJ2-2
TGTGCCAGTAGTACCCGACAGAACACCGGGGAGCTGTTTTTT
CASSTRQNTGELFF
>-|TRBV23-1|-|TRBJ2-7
TGCGCCAGAACTAAACAGGGCCTCCACGAGCAGTACTTC
CARTKQGLHEQYF
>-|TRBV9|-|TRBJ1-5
TGTGCCAGCAGCGTAGAGGGGACACTTAATCAGCCCCAGCATTTT
CASSVEGTLNQPQHF
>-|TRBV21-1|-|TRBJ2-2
TGTGCCAGCAGCGGCCTCAACAGGGGGCGCACCGGGGAGCTGTTTTTT
CASSGLNRGRTGELFF
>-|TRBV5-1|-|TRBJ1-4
TGCGCCAGCAGCTCCGATCCGGGACTTCGGGAAAAACTGTTTTTT
CASSSDPGLREKLFF
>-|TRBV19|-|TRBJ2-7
TGTGCCAGTAGTTACCGGGACACCCCCTACGAGCAGTACTTC
CASSYRDTPYEQYF
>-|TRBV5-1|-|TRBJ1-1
TGCGCCAGCAGCTGGGAGGGACGGCTGAACACTGAAGCTTTCTTT
CASSWEGRLNTEAFF
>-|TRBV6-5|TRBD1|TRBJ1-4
TGTGCCAGCAGTTACGACGGACAGGCAACTAATGAAAAACTGTTTTTT
CASSYDGQATNEKLFF
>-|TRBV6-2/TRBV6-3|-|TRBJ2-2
TGTGCCAGCAGTCAGAACACCGGGGAGCTGTTTTTT
CASSQNTGELFF
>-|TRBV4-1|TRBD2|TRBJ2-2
TGCGCCAGCAGCCGGACTAGCGGGGGTATCTCCGGGGAGCTGTTTTTT
CASSRTSGGISGELFF
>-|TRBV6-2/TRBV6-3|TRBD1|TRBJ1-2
TGTGCCAGCAGTCGGACAGGGCCGAACTATGGCTACACCTTC
CASSRTGPNYGYTF
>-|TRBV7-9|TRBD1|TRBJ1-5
TGTGCCAGCAGCCAGACAGGGGGCTCCCAGCATTTT
CASSQTGGSQHF
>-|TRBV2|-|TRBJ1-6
TGTGCCAGCAGTGTCGAAGGGGGAAATAATTCACCCCTCCACTTT
CASSVEGGNNSPLHF
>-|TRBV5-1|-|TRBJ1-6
TGCGCCAGCAGCCTGAAACAGGGCTATAATTCACCCCTCCACTTT
CASSLKQGYNSPLHF
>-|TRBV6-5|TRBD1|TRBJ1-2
TGTGCCAGCAGTTACCGGGGACAGGGAAACTATGGCTACACCTTC
CASSYRGQGNYGYTF
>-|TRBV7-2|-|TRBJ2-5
TGTGCCAGCAGCCCCGCCAGGGAGACCCAGTACTTC
CASSPARETQYF
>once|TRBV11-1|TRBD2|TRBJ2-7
TGTGCCAGCAGCTTAGCGGGGACTAGTATTGAGCAGTACTTC
CASSLAGTSIEQYF